This T cell receptor beta chain came from a study of blood T cell repertoires in COVID-19. There are 14 residues in the CDR3. Germline loops: CDR1 LNHDA, CDR2 SQIVND (reference sequence). The V segment lost 10 bases and the J segment 4 bases; nucleotides outside the gene matches: 10. This clone was seen more than once but under ten times. Some clones are missing from TCRdb's copy, which holds only in-frame ones; the method was immunoSEQ multiplex PCR. Of 300,000 or so clones listed, roughly nine tenths are singletons. The chain is built from TRBV19 and TRBJ1-5; the match to TRBD1 covers 7 bases. The receptor was derived from a man aged 60-69 years who had recovered from COVID-19. What was sequenced was PBMCs or T cells enriched from blood (not recorded which). Written as DNA, the CDR3 is TGTGCCACCTTTACAGGGGTCGCAAATCAGCCCCAGCATTTT. This translates into CATFTGVANQPQHF. Complete variable domain (other parts from reference TRBV19 and TRBJ1-5): DGGITQSPKYLFRKEGQNVTLSCEQNLNHDAMYWYRQDPGQGLRLIYYSQIVNDFQKGDIAEGYSVSREKKESFPLTVTSAQKNPTAFYLCATFTGVANQPQHFGDGTRLSIL.